This entry lists 15 T cell receptor beta chains sequenced from one sample in a study of blood T cells in healthy people across ages. Sample-barcoded 5' priming and a J-beta primer mix drove a second PCR of about 6 to 12 cycles. TCRdb analysed the 5' RACE reads with MiXCR anew, one entry per CDR3 protein. The sample lists around 650,000 distinct CDR3 sequences, around 32% occurring once. Material for sequencing was blood. The receptors shown here come from an elderly woman in good health.

A note on this clonotype: A read error is possible here, since a much larger clone lies one base away. This sequence joins TRBV3-1 and TRBJ2-1, with D perhaps matching TRBD1 or TRBD2 (6 bases each). CDR3 size: 15 residues. CDR1 and CDR2 (germline): LGHDT, YNNKEL (reference sequence). The CDR3 loop is CASTSRGGPDNGQFF. DNA for the CDR3: TGTGCCAGCACCAGTCGAGGGGGGCCTGACAATGGGCAGTTCTTC.

This chain joins TRBV7-3 and TRBJ1-1; D is possibly TRBD1 (5 bases). The CDR3 is made up of 14 amino acids. V lost 5 bases and J 5 bases, leaving 15 bases between the germline ends. CDR1 and CDR2 (germline): SGHTA, FQGTGA. This CDR3 reads CASSLSGGETEAFF. The CDR3 nucleotides are TGTGCCAGCAGCCTCTCGGGGGGGGAAACTGAAGCTTTCTTT.

This clonotype was detected ten times or more. This chain links TRBV24-1 with TRBJ2-3; D perhaps matches TRBD2 (6 bases). Trimming cost V 2 bases and J 2 bases, with 16 bases left between them. The CDR3 spans 17 residues. The V gene's germline CDR1 is KGHDR and CDR2 SFDVKD. The DNA of the CDR3 is TGTGCCACCAGTGATTCCAGAGGCGGGGTTTTCACAGATACGCAGTATTTT. It specifies CATSDSRGGVFTDTQYF.

This clonotype was recorded many times. Its ends do not fully match the called genes, so a read error is possible. V usage is TRBV7-2 and J usage is TRBJ1-6; no clear D gene. Germline V gives CDR1 SGHTA, CDR2 FQGNSA. The CDR3 spans 15 residues. CDR3 amino acids: CASSGGRSNNSPLHF. The CDR3 bases are TGTGCCAGCAGCGGAGGACGCTCCAATAATTCACCCCTCCACTTT.

Note on this clonotype: This sequence may be a read error, since a much larger clone differs from it by one base. This chain uses TRBV19 with TRBJ2-5, with TRBD2 as a possible D gene (5 bases). The CDR3 has 15 amino acids. CDR1 is LNHDA, CDR2 SQIVND, per germline (reference sequence). The V end lost 2 bases, the J end lost 4 bases, and 14 bases lay between the germline ends. CDR3 nucleotides: TGTGCCAGTAGTATAAGGAGGCAGCGTCGAGAGACCCAGTACTTC. Its protein is CASSIRRQRRETQYF.

About this clonotype itself: No conserved phenylalanine or tryptophan is present at the end of the CDR3, so a read error is the likely explanation. Because the CDR3's place on the DNA is in doubt, the DNA is left out and the CDR3 is given as listed by TCRdb. J is TRBJ2-5 and V is TRBV5-1; TRBD1, the table's D call, was not compared with the DNA. Both ends counted, the CDR3 spans 15 residues. Looked up from germline, CDR1 is SGHRS and CDR2 is YFSETQ. This CDR3 reads CASSLEGGDGYTFGS.

This chain uses TRBV7-2 with TRBJ1-5, with TRBD1 as a possible D gene (6 bases). V dropped 5 bases and J dropped 5 bases, with 16 bases sitting between them. Germline loops: CDR1 SGHTA, CDR2 FQGNSA. The CDR3 has 15 amino acids. CDR3 sequence (DNA): TGTGCCAGCAGCCAAAGGGGGGGCAGGGATCAGCCCCAGCATTTT. The encoded protein is CASSQRGGRDQPQHF.

This clonotype was detected many times. The chain is built from TRBV3-1 and TRBJ2-1; no reliable D call. The CDR3 runs 12 residues. Per the germline V gene, CDR1 is LGHDT and CDR2 is YNNKEL (reference sequence). Between the trimmed V and J ends, which lost 4 bases and 6 bases, there was a span of 7 bases. This CDR3 reads CASSLPFNEQFF. The CDR3 DNA follows: TGTGCCAGCAGCCTCCCGTTCAATGAGCAGTTCTTC.

Concerning this clonotype: A clone one base away is much larger, so this may be a read error. The V and J genes are TRBV9 and TRBJ2-1; D may be TRBD1 (5 bases). Germline V lookup: CDR1 SGDLS, CDR2 YYNGEE. The CDR3 length is 16 residues. In nucleotides, the CDR3 is TGTGCCGGCAGCCCCCGTAGACAGAATGTTTACAATGAGCAGTTCTTC. Its protein product is CAGSPRRQNVYNEQFF.

Ten or more counts support this clonotype. The rearrangement joins TRBV7-2 to TRBJ1-1; 7 bases are shared with TRBD1. The CDR3 has 14 residues. The germline CDR1 and CDR2 sequences are SGHTA and FQGNSA. After removal of 5 bases from V and 10 bases from J, the junction contained 13 bases not matched to a gene. The CDR3 DNA sequence: TGTGCCAGCAGCAAGCGGGACAGTAGAGAAGGAGCTTTCTTT. Its protein product is CASSKRDSREGAFF.

CDR3: CASSVGAGGVQETQYF. The CDR3 region has the DNA TGTGCCAGCAGCGTAGGGGCAGGGGGCGTCCAAGAGACCCAGTACTTC. The rearrangement joins TRBV9 to TRBJ2-5, with 8 nucleotides matching TRBD1. Trimming removed 0 bases from V and 1 base from J; junction bases left unmatched: 5. This CDR3 has 16 amino acids. Germline lookup yields CDR1 SGDLS and CDR2 YYNGEE.

This clonotype was detected ten times or more. This may come from a read error, since a much larger clone is one base off. The genes are TRBV12-3 or TRBV12-4 and TRBJ1-2, with D maybe TRBD1 (5 bases). The CDR3 is 13 amino acids. V lost 7 bases and J lost 7, with 16 bases in between. The CDR3 region is CASTGAGRRGYTF. The CDR3 DNA reads TGTGCCAGCACCGGGGCAGGCAGGCGTGGCTACACCTTC.

This clonotype was seen ten or more times. The chain joins TRBV7-2 to TRBJ2-6; no reliable D call. CDR1 is SGHTA, CDR2 FQGNSA, per germline. The germline V and J ends were trimmed by 5 bases and 0 bases, with 11 bases remaining between them. This CDR3 is built from 16 residues. The CDR3 nucleotides read TGTGCCAGCAGCCCTCCGGGCAACTCTGGGGCCAACGTCCTGACTTTC. Protein product: CASSPPGNSGANVLTF.

At least ten counts were recorded for this clonotype. The V gene is TRBV11-1, the J gene TRBJ2-5, with 7 positions matching TRBD1. Germline CDR1 reads SGHAT; CDR2 reads FQDESV (reference sequence). The V and J ends lost 5 bases and 1 base, in that order; junction bases with no gene match: 7. The CDR3 is 15 amino acids. CDR3: CASSRATGTQETQYF. The CDR3 DNA reads as TGTGCCAGCAGCCGGGCGACAGGGACCCAAGAGACCCAGTACTTC.

This chain connects TRBV5-1 to TRBJ2-3; no clear D. Germline V gene data show CDR1 as SGHRS and CDR2 as YFSETQ. This CDR3 is 16 amino acids long. V was shortened by 4 bases and J by 3 bases, with 18 bases between the two germline ends. CDR3 sequence: CASSLGGTAITDTQYF. In nucleotides, the CDR3 is TGCGCCAGCAGCCTCGGCGGAACAGCAATAACAGATACGCAGTATTTT.